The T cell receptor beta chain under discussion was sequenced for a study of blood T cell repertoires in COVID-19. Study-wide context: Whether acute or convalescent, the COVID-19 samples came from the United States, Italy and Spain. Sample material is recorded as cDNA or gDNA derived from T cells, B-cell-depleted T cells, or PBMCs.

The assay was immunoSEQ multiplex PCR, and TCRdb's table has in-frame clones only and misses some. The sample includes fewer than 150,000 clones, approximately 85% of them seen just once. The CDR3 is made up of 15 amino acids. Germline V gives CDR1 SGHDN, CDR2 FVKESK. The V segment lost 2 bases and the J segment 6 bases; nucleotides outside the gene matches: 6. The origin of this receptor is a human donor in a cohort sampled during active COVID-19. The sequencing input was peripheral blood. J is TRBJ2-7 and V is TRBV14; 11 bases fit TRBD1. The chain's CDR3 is CASSQTGTGGIEQYF. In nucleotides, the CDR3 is TGTGCCAGCAGCCAAACCGGGACAGGGGGGATCGAGCAGTACTTC.